Below are 25 T cell receptor beta chains sequenced from a single sample in a study of vaccination and CD4 T cells after COVID-19. Specified treatment: approximately nine-day PBMC culture with coronavirus spike peptide pools or control peptides (ViraFEST assay). These receptors have no identified antigens. CD4+ T cells that had been cultured provided DNA sequenced with the Oncomine TCR Beta short-read assay. TCRdb re-analysed the PCR reads in MiXCR, keeping a single row per CDR3 protein. The sample holds 8,400 or so distinct CDR3 sequences, 45% to 60% seen once. The material sequenced was CD4+ T cells from blood, cultured in vitro. The origin of the receptors is a human donor who had recovered from COVID-19.

The chain uses TRBV6-1 and TRBJ2-3; 8 positions match TRBD2. J was trimmed by 3 bases and V by 6 bases; bases with no gene match: 8. The CDR3 length is 15 residues. Germline lookup yields CDR1 MNHNS and CDR2 SASEGT. The CDR3: CASSGGAYRTDTQYF. The CDR3 DNA reads as TGTGCCAGCAGCGGGGGGGCATATCGAACAGATACGCAGTATTTT.

This clonotype was seen a handful of times. The chain is built from TRBV20-1 and TRBJ2-1; 11 bases align to TRBD2. There are 16 residues in the CDR3. The V and J ends lost 6 bases and 7 bases, in that order; junction bases with no gene match: 14. CDR1 and CDR2 (germline): DFQATT, SNEGSKA (reference sequence). CDR3 in amino acids: CSAPGASGRRSNEQFF. As DNA, the CDR3 is TGCAGTGCCCCCGGGGCTAGCGGGAGGAGGTCGAATGAGCAGTTCTTC.

This clonotype was counted a few times. The rearrangement uses TRBV21-1 and TRBJ2-7; the DNA was not used to check the table's D call, TRBD1. TRBV21-1 is flagged as a pseudogene. This CDR3 is 13 amino acids long. The CDR3 coding sequence is TGTGCCAGCAGCGCCAAGGGGGACGGCGAGCAGTACTTC. Encoded protein: CASSAKGDGEQYF.

J is TRBJ2-1 and V is TRBV10-3; D remains ambiguous. This CDR3 region has 11 residues. Germline lookup yields CDR1 ENHRY and CDR2 SYGVKD. The V and J ends lost 6 bases and 6 bases respectively, with 6 bases between them. The CDR3: CAIRQVNEQFF. CDR3 DNA: TGTGCCATCAGGCAGGTCAATGAGCAGTTCTTC.

This clonotype was seen a handful of times. This rearrangement joins TRBV20-1 to TRBJ2-7; 13 positions match TRBD2. The V gene's germline CDR1 is DFQATT and CDR2 SNEGSKA (reference sequence). The CDR3 is 13 residues long. V shed 6 bases and J 2 bases; nucleotides not matched to a gene: 1. The DNA for the CDR3 is TGCAGTGCGGGGACTAGCGGGACCTACGAGCAGTACTTC. Its translation is CSAGTSGTYEQYF.

This clonotype appeared a few times. This chain uses TRBV6-2 or TRBV6-3 with TRBJ2-1; TRBD2 matches at 13 bases. The CDR3 has 15 residues. V shed 4 bases, J shed 7 bases, and the junction held 4 bases outside the gene matches. Germline V gene sequence: CDR1 MNHEY, CDR2 SVGEGT. The CDR3 nucleotides read TGTGCCAGCAGTTGGACTAGCGGGAGTGGGAATGAGCAGTTCTTC. Its protein is CASSWTSGSGNEQFF.

The chain has TRBV15 and TRBJ2-7; D unclear. V lost 5 bases and J lost 2, with 10 bases in between. From germline, CDR1 is LNHNV and CDR2 YYDKDF (reference sequence). The CDR3 loop spans 13 amino acids. The CDR3 coding sequence is TGTGCCACCAGCGGAAGAAATACCTACGAGCAGTACTTC. It encodes CATSGRNTYEQYF.

CDR3 sequence reads: CASSRTSGRGSNEQFF. The CDR3 nucleotides are TGTGCCAGCAGCCGGACTAGCGGGAGAGGTTCCAATGAGCAGTTCTTC. The J gene is TRBJ2-1, the V gene TRBV27, with 13 nucleotides matching TRBD2. This CDR3 region has 16 residues. CDR1 and CDR2 (germline): MNHEY, SMNVEV (reference sequence). V shed 6 bases and J 6 bases; nucleotides not matched to a gene: 8.

The chain carries TRBV6-2 or TRBV6-3 and TRBJ2-7; 7 bases match TRBD1. Germline values: CDR1 MNHEY, CDR2 SVGEGT. This CDR3 is 15 amino acids long. The V gene end was trimmed by 5 bases and the J gene end by 0 bases; junction bases not matched to a gene: 7. CDR3 in DNA: TGTGCCAGCAGTCGACAGGGTATAAGCTCCTACGAGCAGTACTTC. It encodes CASSRQGISSYEQYF.

The gene calls are TRBV20-1 and TRBJ2-1; tentatively, D is TRBD2 (5 bases). V was trimmed by 2 bases and J by 2 bases, leaving 13 bases between them. The length of the CDR3 is 15 residues. Germline values: CDR1 DFQATT, CDR2 SNEGSKA (reference sequence). The CDR3 is CSARLNSGTYNEQFF. The CDR3 DNA reads TGCAGTGCTAGACTTAATTCCGGGACCTACAATGAGCAGTTCTTC.

This clonotype counts as large (0.1 to 1%). This rearrangement joins TRBV7-8 to TRBJ1-4, with 9 bases fitting TRBD1. From germline, CDR1 is SGHVS and CDR2 FQNEAQ. With 3 bases clipped from V and 8 bases from J, the junction kept 7 bases outside the gene matches. The CDR3 spans 15 residues. CDR3 sequence reads: CASSFQDRGGEKLFF. The CDR3 DNA follows: TGTGCCAGCAGCTTTCAGGACAGGGGAGGCGAAAAACTGTTTTTT.

V is TRBV6-5 and J is TRBJ2-3; a weak D match, TRBD1 (5 bases). CDR1 and CDR2 (germline): MNHEY, SVGAGI. V lost 2 bases and J lost 2, with 11 bases in between. This CDR3 region has 15 residues. The CDR3 is CASSYGADHTDTQYF. The CDR3 DNA sequence: TGTGCCAGCAGTTACGGGGCAGACCACACAGATACGCAGTATTTT.

The CDR3 region has the DNA TGTGCCAGCAGCTACAGGGCAGATACGCAGTATTTT. Protein product: CASSYRADTQYF. The V and J genes are TRBV7-9 and TRBJ2-3, with D maybe TRBD1 (6 bases). CDR3 length: 12 residues. V lost 4 bases and J lost 4, with 6 bases in between. The germline gives CDR1 SEHNR, CDR2 FQNEAQ (reference sequence).

This chain links TRBV9 with TRBJ2-2; 9 nucleotides agree with TRBD1. CDR3 length: 16 amino acids. With V trimmed by 0 bases and J by 6 bases, 6 bases remained unmatched. The germline CDR1 and CDR2 sequences are SGDLS and YYNGEE. CDR3 sequence reads: CASSVASGTGPGELFF. CDR3 nucleotides: TGTGCCAGCAGCGTAGCCTCCGGGACAGGGCCCGGGGAGCTGTTTTTT. The variable domain in full, with the rest retrieved from reference TRBV9 and TRBJ2-2, is DSGVTQTPKHLITATGQRVTLRCSPRSGDLSVYWYQQSLDQGLQFLIQYYNGEERAKGNILERFSAQQFPDLHSELNLSSLELGDSALYFCASSVASGTGPGELFFGEGSRLTVL.

The chain joins TRBV7-9 to TRBJ2-1, with D maybe TRBD2 (5 bases). V was trimmed by 6 bases and J by 7 bases, leaving 19 bases between them. The CDR3 spans 15 residues. Germline CDR1 SEHNR, CDR2 FQNEAQ (reference sequence). CDR3 residues: CASSRSVGSRNEQFF. Written as DNA, the CDR3 is TGTGCCAGCAGTAGATCCGTGGGGAGTAGGAATGAGCAGTTCTTC.

The chain joins TRBV20-1 to TRBJ1-5; 11 bases are a match to TRBD1. V lost 3 bases, J lost 5 bases, and 6 bases stayed unmatched. The CDR3 runs to 15 residues. The germline gives CDR1 DFQATT, CDR2 SNEGSKA (reference sequence). The chain's CDR3 is CSASFGTGGYQPQHF. CDR3 sequence (DNA): TGCAGTGCTAGTTTCGGGACAGGGGGGTATCAGCCCCAGCATTTT.

This clonotype was seen a few times. This chain connects TRBV7-3 to TRBJ2-3; 8 nucleotides align to TRBD1. V shed 5 bases, J shed 3 bases, and the junction held 13 bases outside the gene matches. Germline V gene lookup returns CDR1 SGHTA and CDR2 FQGTGA. CDR3 length: 17 amino acids. The CDR3 spells CASSLKGRRGQTDTQYF. In DNA, the CDR3 is TGTGCCAGCAGCCTTAAAGGGCGCAGGGGGCAAACAGATACGCAGTATTTT.

The chain combines TRBV5-4 with TRBJ2-3, with D tentatively TRBD1 (6 bases). Trimming left V 3 bases short and J 2 bases short, with 10 bases between. The length of the CDR3 is 14 residues. CDR1 and CDR2 (germline): SGHNT, YYREEE (reference sequence). As DNA, the CDR3 is TGTGCCAGCAGCTCCGGACAGTTCACAGATACGCAGTATTTT. Protein product: CASSSGQFTDTQYF.

The chain is built from TRBV6-5 and TRBJ2-2, with D unresolved. Trimming cost V 4 bases and J 5 bases, with 8 bases left between them. Germline lookup yields CDR1 MNHEY and CDR2 SVGAGI. The CDR3 covers 13 residues. The CDR3 reads CASSLTWTGELFF. In nucleotides, the CDR3 is TGTGCCAGCAGTTTGACTTGGACCGGGGAGCTGTTTTTT.

The chain joins TRBV6-5 to TRBJ2-7; TRBD1 aligns across 10 bases. V dropped 4 bases and J dropped 4; count of bases not matched to a gene: 7. The CDR3 totals 15 residues. In germline, CDR1 is MNHEY, CDR2 SVGAGI. CDR3 sequence: CASSLRDRGPYEQYF. CDR3 nucleotide sequence: TGTGCCAGCAGTTTAAGAGACAGGGGGCCGTACGAGCAGTACTTC.

The chain joins TRBV9 to TRBJ1-6; D gene unclear. V lost 0 bases and J 7 bases, leaving 2 bases between the germline ends. The CDR3 contains 12 residues. Germline V gene lookup returns CDR1 SGDLS and CDR2 YYNGEE. The CDR3 spells CASSVENSPLHF. As DNA, the CDR3 is TGTGCCAGCAGCGTAGAGAATTCACCCCTCCACTTT.

The chain combines TRBV6-5 with TRBJ2-2; the D is unclear. This CDR3 region has 13 residues. V lost 3 bases, J lost 5 bases, and 7 bases lay in between. Germline V lookup: CDR1 MNHEY, CDR2 SVGAGI. CDR3 in amino acids: CASSYGRTGELFF. The DNA of the CDR3 is TGTGCCAGCAGTTATGGTAGAACCGGGGAGCTGTTTTTT.

This clonotype was seen only a few times. The chain combines TRBV6-1 with TRBJ2-7, with 9 bases identical to TRBD1. Trimming took 5 bases from V and 0 from J; bases not matched to a gene: 2. The CDR3 sequence is 14 residues long. The germline V gene has CDR1 MNHNS and CDR2 SASEGT. The CDR3 sequence: CASSRDRDSYEQYF. The CDR3 DNA is TGTGCCAGCAGTAGGGACAGGGACTCCTACGAGCAGTACTTC.

The V gene is TRBV7-2, the J gene TRBJ2-3; 10 bases fit TRBD2. CDR3 length equals 18 residues. With 5 bases clipped from V and 11 bases from J, the junction kept 22 bases outside the gene matches. Per the germline V gene, CDR1 is SGHTA and CDR2 is FQGNSA. This CDR3 reads CASSPYGETSGLPHVQYF. In DNA, the CDR3 is TGTGCCAGCAGCCCCTATGGGGAGACTAGCGGGCTTCCGCATGTGCAGTATTTT.

The chain employs TRBV20-1 and TRBJ1-1; the D gene is possibly TRBD1 (6 bases). CDR1 is DFQATT and CDR2 is SNEGSKA in the germline V gene (reference sequence). V lost 0 bases, J lost 1 base, and 18 bases lay in between. The CDR3 totals 17 residues. As DNA, the CDR3 is TGCAGTGCTAGAGATTGGGGGCGCGGCCCGTCGAACACTGAAGCTTTCTTT. Translated: CSARDWGRGPSNTEAFF.